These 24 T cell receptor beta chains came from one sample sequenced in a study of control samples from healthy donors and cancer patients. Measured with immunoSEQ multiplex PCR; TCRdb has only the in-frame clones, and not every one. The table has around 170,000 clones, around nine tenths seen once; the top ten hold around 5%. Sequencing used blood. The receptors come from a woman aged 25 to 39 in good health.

The CDR3 DNA is TGTGCCAGCAGCTTGGTAATCCCAGGCTCTGGAAACACCATATATTTT. Translation gives CASSLVIPGSGNTIYF. The gene calls are TRBV5-6 and TRBJ1-3; D uncertain. Germline loops: CDR1 SGHDT, CDR2 YYEEEE. There are 16 residues in the CDR3. Deletions cut 0 bases from V and 0 bases from J, with 10 bases between.

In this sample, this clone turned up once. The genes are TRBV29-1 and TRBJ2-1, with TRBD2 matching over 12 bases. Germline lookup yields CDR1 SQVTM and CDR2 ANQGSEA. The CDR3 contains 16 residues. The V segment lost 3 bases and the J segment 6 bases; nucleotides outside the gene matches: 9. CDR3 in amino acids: CSVENPRLAGVNEQFF. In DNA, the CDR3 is TGCAGCGTTGAGAACCCTCGACTAGCGGGAGTCAATGAGCAGTTCTTC.

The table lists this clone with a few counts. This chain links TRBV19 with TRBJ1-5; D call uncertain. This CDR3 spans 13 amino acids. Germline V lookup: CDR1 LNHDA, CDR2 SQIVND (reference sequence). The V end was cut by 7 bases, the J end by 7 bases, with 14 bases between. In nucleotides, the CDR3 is TGTGCCAGTAAACCGGACGGAGTGCAGCCCCAGCATTTT. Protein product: CASKPDGVQPQHF.

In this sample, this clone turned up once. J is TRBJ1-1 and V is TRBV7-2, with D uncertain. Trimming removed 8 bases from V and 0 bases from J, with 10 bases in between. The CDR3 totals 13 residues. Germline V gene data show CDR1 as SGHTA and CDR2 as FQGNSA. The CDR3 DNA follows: TGTGCCAGCGGATCTAGAGTGAACACTGAAGCTTTCTTT. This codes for CASGSRVNTEAFF.

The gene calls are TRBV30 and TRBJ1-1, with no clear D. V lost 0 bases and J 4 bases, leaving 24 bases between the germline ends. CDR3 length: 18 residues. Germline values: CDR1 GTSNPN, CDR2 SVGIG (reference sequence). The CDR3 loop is CAWSVLGRARPKSTEAFF. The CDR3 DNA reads TGTGCCTGGAGTGTACTGGGTCGGGCCCGACCTAAGTCCACTGAAGCTTTCTTT.

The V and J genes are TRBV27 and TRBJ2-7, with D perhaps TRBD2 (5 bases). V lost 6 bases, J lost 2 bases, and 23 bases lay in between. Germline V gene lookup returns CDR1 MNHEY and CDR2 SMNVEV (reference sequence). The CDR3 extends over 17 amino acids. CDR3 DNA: TGTGCCAGCAGCGCAACCGGAACCCGGACGGGAACCTACGAGCAGTACGTC. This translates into CASSATGTRTGTYEQYV.

CDR3 residues: CASMVRGTNEQFF. DNA of the CDR3: TGTGCCAGCATGGTTAGGGGCACTAATGAGCAGTTCTTC. The chain recombines TRBV2 with TRBJ2-1; D is possibly TRBD1 (5 bases). Trimming shortened V by 7 bases and J by 7 bases, and 14 bases separated the two germline ends. The CDR3 covers 13 residues. Germline V lookup: CDR1 SNHLY, CDR2 FYNNEI.

In nucleotides, the CDR3 is TGTGCCCACCTCGGGGAGACCCAGTACTTC. Its translation is CAHLGETQYF. The V call is TRBV2, the J call TRBJ2-5; D not certain. This CDR3 contains 10 residues. The germline V and J ends were trimmed by 11 bases and 5 bases, with 9 bases remaining between them. The germline V gene encodes CDR1 SNHLY and CDR2 FYNNEI.

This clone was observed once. CDR3 protein: CASSQDLDSLSGNTIYF. CDR3 nucleotide sequence: TGTGCCAGCAGCCAAGATCTGGACAGCCTCTCTGGAAACACCATATATTTT. V and J are TRBV3-1 (or the pseudogene TRBV3-2) and TRBJ1-3; perhaps TRBD1 as D (6 bases). CDR3 length equals 17 residues. V was pared by 0 bases and J by 0 bases, with 12 bases between. CDR1 LGHDT and CDR2 YNNKEL come from the germline V gene (reference sequence).

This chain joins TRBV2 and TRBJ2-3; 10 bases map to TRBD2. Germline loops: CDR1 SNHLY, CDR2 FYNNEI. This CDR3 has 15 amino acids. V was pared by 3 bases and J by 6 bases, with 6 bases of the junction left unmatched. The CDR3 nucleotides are TGTGCCAGCAGTGACCCAGCGGGAGGGGGGGATACGCAGTATTTT. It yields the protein CASSDPAGGGDTQYF.

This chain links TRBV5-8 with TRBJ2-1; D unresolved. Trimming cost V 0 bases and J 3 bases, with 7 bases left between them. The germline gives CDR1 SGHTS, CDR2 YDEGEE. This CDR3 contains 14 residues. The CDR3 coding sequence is TGTGCCAGCAGCTTGGGGCTACTCTACAATGAGCAGTTCTTC. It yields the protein CASSLGLLYNEQFF. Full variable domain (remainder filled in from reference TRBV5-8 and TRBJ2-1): EAGVTQSPTHLIKTRGQQATLRCSPISGHTSVYWYQQALGLGLQFLLWYDEGEERNRGNFPPRFSGRQFPNYSSELNVNALELEDSALYLCASSLGLLYNEQFFGPGTRLTVL.

DNA of the CDR3: TGTGCCAGCAGCCCCCAGCGGGCACAGAACTATGGCTACACCTTC. The encoded protein is CASSPQRAQNYGYTF. The chain is built from TRBV7-2 and TRBJ1-2; no reliable D call. This CDR3 region has 15 residues. The germline CDR1 and CDR2 sequences are SGHTA and FQGNSA. The V gene lost 5 bases and the J gene lost 2 bases, with 15 bases spanning the gap.

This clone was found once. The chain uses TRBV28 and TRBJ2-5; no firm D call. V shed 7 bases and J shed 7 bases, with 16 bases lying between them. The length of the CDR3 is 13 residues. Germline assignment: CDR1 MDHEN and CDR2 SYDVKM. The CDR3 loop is CASTRTDLGTQYF. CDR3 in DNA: TGTGCCAGCACGCGAACAGATCTGGGGACCCAGTACTTC.

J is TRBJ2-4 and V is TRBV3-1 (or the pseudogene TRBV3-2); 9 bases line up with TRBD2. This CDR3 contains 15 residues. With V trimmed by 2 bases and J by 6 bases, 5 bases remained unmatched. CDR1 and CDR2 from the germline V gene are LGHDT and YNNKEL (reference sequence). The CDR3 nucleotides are TGTGCCAGCAGCCAAACGGGAGCGGGGGGAAACATTCAGTACTTC. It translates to CASSQTGAGGNIQYF.

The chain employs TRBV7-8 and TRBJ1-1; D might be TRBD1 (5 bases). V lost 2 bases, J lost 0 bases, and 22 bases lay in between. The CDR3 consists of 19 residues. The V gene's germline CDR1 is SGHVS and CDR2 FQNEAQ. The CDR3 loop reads CASSLRPVDRVVMNTEAFF. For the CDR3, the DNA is TGTGCCAGCAGCTTAAGACCAGTAGACAGAGTGGTAATGAACACTGAAGCTTTCTTT.

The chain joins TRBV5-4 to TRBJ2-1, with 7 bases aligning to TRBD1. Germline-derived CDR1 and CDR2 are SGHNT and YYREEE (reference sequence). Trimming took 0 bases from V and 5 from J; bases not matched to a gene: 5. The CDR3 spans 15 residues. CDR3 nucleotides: TGTGCCAGCAGCTTGGCCCGTCAGGGGGACAATGAGCAGTTCTTC. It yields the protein CASSLARQGDNEQFF.

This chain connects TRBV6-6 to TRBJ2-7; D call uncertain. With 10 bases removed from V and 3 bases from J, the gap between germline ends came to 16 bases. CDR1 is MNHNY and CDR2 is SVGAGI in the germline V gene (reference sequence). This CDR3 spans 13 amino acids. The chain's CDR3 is CATSQSRDYEQYV. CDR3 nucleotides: TGTGCCACGTCTCAAAGTCGAGACTACGAGCAGTACGTC.

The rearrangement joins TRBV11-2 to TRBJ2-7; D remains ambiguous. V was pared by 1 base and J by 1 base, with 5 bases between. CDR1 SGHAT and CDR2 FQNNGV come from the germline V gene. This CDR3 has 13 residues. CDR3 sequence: CASSLGVSYEQYV. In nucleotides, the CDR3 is TGTGCCAGCAGCTTAGGGGTTTCCTACGAGCAGTACGTC.

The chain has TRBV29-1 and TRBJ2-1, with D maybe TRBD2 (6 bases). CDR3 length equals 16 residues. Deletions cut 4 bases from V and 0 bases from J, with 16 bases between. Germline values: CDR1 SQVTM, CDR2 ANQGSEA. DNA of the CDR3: TGCAGCGTTGGGGGACGGGGCGGGACCTCCTACAATGAGCAGTTCTTC. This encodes CSVGGRGGTSYNEQFF.

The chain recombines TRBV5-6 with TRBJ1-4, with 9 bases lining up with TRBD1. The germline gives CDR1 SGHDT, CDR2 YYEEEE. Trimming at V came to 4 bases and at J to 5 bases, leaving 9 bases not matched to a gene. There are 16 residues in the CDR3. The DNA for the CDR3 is TGTGCCAGCAGCCCATACACAGGGGGCGGCAATGAAAAACTGTTTTTT. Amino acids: CASSPYTGGGNEKLFF.

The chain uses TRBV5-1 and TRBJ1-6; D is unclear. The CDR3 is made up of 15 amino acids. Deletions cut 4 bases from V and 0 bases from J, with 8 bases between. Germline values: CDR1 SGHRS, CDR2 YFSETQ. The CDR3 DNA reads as TGCGCCAGCAGCGTGAAGAGCTCCTATAATTCACCCCTCCACTTT. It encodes CASSVKSSYNSPLHF.

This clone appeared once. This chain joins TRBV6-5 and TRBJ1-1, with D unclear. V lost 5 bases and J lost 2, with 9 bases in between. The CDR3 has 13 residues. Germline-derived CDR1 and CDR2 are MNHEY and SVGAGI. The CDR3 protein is CASSLGHNTEAFF. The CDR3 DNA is TGTGCCAGCAGTCTAGGGCATAACACTGAAGCTTTCTTT.

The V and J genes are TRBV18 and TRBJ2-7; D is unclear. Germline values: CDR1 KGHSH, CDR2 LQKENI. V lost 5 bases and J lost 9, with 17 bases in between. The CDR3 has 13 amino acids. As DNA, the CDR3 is TGTGCCAGCTCAGGGGAAATACGAGTTGGGCAGTACTTC. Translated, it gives CASSGEIRVGQYF.

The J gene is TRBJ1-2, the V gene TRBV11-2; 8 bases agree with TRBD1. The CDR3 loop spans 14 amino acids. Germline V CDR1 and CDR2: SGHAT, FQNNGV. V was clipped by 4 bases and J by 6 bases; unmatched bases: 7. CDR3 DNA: TGTGCCAGCAGCTCCCGACAGGGGCGGGATGGCTACACCTTC. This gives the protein CASSSRQGRDGYTF.